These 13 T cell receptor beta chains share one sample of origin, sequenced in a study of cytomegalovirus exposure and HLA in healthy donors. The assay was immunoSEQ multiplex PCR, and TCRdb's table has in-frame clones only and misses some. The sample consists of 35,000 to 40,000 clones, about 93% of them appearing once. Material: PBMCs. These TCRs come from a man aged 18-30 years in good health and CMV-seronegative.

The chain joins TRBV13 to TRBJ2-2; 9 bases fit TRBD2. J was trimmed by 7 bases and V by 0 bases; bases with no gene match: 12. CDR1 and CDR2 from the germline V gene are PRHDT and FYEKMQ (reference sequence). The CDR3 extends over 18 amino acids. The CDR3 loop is CASSLGPVSSGVGGELFF. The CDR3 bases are TGTGCCAGCAGCTTAGGCCCTGTCTCTAGCGGGGTCGGCGGGGAGCTGTTTTTT.

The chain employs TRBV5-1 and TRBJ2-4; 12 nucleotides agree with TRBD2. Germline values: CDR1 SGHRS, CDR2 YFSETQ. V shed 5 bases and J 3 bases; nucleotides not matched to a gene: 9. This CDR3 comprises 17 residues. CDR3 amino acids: CASSLAGGLFDKNIQYF. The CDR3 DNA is TGCGCCAGCAGTCTAGCGGGGGGGTTATTCGACAAAAACATTCAGTACTTC.

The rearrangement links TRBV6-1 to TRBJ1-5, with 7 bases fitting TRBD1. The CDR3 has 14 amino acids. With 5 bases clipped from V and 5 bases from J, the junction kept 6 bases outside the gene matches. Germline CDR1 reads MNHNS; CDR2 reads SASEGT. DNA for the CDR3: TGTGCCAGCAGTCTTGGACAGGCCTATCAGCCCCAGCATTTT. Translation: CASSLGQAYQPQHF.

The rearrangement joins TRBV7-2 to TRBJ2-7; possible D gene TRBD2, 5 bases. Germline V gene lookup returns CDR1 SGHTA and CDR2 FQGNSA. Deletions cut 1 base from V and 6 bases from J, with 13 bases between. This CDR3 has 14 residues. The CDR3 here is CASSLDGVRGEQYF. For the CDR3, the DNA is TGTGCCAGCAGCTTAGATGGGGTTCGGGGCGAGCAGTACTTC.

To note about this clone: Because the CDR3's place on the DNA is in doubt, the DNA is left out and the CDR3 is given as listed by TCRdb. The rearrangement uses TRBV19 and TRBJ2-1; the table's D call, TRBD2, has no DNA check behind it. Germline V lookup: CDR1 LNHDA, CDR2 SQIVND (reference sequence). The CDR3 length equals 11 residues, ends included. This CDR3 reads CASTSGNEQFF.

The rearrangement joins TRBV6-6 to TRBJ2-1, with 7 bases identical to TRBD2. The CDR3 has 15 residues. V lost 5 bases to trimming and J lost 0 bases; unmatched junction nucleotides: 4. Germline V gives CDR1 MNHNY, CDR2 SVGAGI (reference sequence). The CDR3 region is CASSPSGASYNEQFF. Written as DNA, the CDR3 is TGTGCCAGCAGTCCTAGCGGCGCCTCCTACAATGAGCAGTTCTTC.

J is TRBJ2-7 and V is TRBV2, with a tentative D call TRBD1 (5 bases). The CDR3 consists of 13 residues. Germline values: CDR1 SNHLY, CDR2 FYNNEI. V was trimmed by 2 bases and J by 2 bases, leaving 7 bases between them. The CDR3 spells CASSEQGTYEQYF. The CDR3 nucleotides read TGTGCCAGCAGTGAACAGGGAACCTACGAGCAGTACTTC.

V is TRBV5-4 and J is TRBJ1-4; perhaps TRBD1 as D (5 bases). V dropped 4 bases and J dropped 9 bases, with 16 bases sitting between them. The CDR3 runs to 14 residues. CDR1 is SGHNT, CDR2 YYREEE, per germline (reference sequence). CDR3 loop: CASSLDTAEQKLFF. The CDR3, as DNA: TGTGCCAGCAGCCTGGACACAGCAGAACAAAAACTGTTTTTT.

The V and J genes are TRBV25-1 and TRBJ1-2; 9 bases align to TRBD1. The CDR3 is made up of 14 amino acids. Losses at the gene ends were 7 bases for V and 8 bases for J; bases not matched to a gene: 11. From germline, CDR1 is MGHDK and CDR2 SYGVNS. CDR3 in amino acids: CASTTTGGGRGYTF. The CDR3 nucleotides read TGTGCCAGCACAACCACAGGGGGCGGAAGAGGCTACACCTTC.

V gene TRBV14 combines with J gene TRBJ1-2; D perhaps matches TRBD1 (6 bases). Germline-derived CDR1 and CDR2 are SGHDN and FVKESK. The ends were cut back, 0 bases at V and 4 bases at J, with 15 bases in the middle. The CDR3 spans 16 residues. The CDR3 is CASSQERGGLIYGYTF. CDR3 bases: TGTGCCAGCAGCCAAGAACGGGGGGGGCTTATCTATGGCTACACCTTC.

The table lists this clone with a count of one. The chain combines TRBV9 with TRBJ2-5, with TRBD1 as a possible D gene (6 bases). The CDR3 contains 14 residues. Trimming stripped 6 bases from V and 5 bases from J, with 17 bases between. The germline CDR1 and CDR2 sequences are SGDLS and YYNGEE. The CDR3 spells CASTFDRSGETQYF. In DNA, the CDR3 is TGTGCCAGCACCTTCGACAGGTCGGGGGAGACCCAGTACTTC.

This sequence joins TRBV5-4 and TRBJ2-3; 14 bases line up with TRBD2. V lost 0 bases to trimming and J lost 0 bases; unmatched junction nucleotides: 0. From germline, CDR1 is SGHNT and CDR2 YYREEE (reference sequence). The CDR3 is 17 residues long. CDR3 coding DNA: TGTGCCAGCAGCTTGGGACTAGCGGGAGGGAGCACAGATACGCAGTATTTT. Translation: CASSLGLAGGSTDTQYF.

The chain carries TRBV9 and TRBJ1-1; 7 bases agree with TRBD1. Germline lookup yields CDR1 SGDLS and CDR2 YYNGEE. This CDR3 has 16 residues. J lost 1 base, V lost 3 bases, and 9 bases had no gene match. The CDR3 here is CASSEPRQGPNTEAFF. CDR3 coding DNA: TGTGCCAGCAGCGAGCCTCGACAGGGACCGAACACTGAAGCTTTCTTT.